This paragraph covers one T cell receptor beta chain sequence. Its target is unknown. Documented time point: cycle 4 day 1 (C4D1), after 5 to 7 weeks of nivolumab. Each and every patient relapsed after autologous stem cell transplantation, and patients got differing brentuximab vedotin exposure. The junction had 3 bases not matched to a gene; V was cut back by 3 bases and J by 8 bases. Looked up from germline, CDR1 is SNHLY and CDR2 is FYNNEI. The CDR3 contains 13 residues. These data originate in a study of PD-1 blockade in classical Hodgkin lymphoma. Notes on the study in general: According to reports, newly diagnosed patients had lower baseline TCR diversity than healthy donors, and relapsed/refractory patients had lower baseline TCR diversity still.

The protocol was immunoSEQ multiplex PCR, while the TCRdb copy is restricted to in-frame clones and leaves out a portion. Of about 32,000 clones listed, 65% to 85% are singletons. The rearrangement links TRBV2 to TRBJ1-4, with 7 positions matching TRBD1. The sequenced sample was peripheral blood mononuclear cells (PBMCs), obtained before the fourth cycle of nivolumab. The source of this sequence is a human donor with classical Hodgkin lymphoma. The CDR3 loop reads CASSDRGKEKLFF. The CDR3 coding sequence is TGTGCCAGCAGTGACAGGGGGAAGGAAAAACTGTTTTTT.